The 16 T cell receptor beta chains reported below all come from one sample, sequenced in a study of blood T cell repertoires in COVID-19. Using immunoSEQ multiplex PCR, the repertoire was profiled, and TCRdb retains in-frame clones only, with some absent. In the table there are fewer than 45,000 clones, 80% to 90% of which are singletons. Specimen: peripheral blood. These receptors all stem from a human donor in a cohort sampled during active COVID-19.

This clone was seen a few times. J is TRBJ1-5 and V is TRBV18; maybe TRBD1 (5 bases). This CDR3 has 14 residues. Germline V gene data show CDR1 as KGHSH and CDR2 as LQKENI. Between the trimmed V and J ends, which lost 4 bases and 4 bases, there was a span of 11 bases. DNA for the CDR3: TGTGCCAGCTCACGGGGCCAACCTAATCAGCCCCAGCATTTT. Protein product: CASSRGQPNQPQHF.

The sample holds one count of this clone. The CDR3 nucleotides are TGCAGCGTTGTGGTCTCCAGCTCTGGAAACACCATATATTTT. It translates to CSVVVSSSGNTIYF. This chain links TRBV29-1 with TRBJ1-3; D ambiguous. This CDR3 is built from 14 residues. V lost 4 bases to trimming and J lost 0 bases, with 10 bases between them. Germline V gene lookup returns CDR1 SQVTM and CDR2 ANQGSEA.

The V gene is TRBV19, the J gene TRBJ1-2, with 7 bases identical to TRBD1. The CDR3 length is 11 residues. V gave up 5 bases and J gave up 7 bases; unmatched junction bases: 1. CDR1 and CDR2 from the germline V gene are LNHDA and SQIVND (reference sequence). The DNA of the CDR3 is TGTGCCAGTAGTCCAGGGGGTGGCTACACCTTC. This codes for CASSPGGGYTF.

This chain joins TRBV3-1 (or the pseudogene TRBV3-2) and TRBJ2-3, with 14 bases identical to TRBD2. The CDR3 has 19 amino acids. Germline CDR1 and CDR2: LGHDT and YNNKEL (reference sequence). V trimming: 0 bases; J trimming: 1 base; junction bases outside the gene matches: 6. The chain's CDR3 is CASSQDRLAGGQGTDTQYF. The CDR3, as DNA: TGTGCCAGCAGCCAAGATCGACTAGCGGGGGGGCAGGGCACAGATACGCAGTATTTT.

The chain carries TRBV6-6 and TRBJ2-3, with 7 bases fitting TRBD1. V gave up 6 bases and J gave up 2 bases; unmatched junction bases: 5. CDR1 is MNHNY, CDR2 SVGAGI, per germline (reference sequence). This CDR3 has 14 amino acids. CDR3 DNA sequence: TGTGCCAGCAGCCTCGGACAGGTCACAGATACGCAGTATTTT. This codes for CASSLGQVTDTQYF.

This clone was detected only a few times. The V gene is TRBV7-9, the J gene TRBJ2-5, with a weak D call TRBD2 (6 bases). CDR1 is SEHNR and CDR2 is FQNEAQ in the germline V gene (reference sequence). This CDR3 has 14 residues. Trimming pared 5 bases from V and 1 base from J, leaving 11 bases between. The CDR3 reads CASSQDGGQETQYF. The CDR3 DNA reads TGTGCCAGCAGCCAAGACGGGGGCCAAGAGACCCAGTACTTC.

CDR3 in amino acids: CASSPLRNTEAFF. Written as DNA, the CDR3 is TGTGCCAGCTCACCACTCAGGAACACTGAAGCTTTCTTT. The chain joins TRBV18 to TRBJ1-1; D unresolved. Germline-derived CDR1 and CDR2 are KGHSH and LQKENI. CDR3 size: 13 residues. V lost 1 base and J lost 1, with 4 bases in between.

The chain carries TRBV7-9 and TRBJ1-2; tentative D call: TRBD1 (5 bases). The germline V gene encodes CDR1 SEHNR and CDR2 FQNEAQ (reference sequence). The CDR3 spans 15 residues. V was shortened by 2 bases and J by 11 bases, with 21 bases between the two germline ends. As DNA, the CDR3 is TGTGCCAGCAGCTTATTAAGCTTGGCAGGGCAAGGATACACCTTC. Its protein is CASSLLSLAGQGYTF.

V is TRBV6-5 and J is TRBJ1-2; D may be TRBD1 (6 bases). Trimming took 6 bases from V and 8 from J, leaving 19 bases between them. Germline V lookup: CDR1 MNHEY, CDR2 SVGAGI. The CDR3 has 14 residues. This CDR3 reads CASSLSLRQEGYTF. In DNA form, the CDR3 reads TGTGCCAGCAGCCTCAGCCTGAGACAGGAGGGCTACACCTTC.

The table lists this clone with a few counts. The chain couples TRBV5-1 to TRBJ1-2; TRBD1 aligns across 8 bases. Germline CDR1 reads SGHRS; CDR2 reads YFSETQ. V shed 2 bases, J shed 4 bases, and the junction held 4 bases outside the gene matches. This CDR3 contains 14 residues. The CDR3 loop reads CASSFGQGGYGYTF. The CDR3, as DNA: TGCGCCAGCAGCTTCGGACAGGGTGGCTATGGCTACACCTTC.

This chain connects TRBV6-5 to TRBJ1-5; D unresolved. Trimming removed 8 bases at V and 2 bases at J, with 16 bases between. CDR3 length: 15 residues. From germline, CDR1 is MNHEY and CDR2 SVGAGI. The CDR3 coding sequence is TGTGCCAGCCGCCCTAGCCTTCGTGGCAATCAGCCCCAGCATTTT. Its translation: CASRPSLRGNQPQHF.

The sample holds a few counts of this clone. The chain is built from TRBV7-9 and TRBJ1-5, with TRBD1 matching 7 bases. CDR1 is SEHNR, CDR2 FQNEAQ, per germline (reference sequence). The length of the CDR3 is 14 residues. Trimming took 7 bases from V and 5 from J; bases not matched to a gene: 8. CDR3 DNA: TGTGCCAGCATTTTGAACAGGGGTTATCAGCCCCAGCATTTT. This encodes CASILNRGYQPQHF.

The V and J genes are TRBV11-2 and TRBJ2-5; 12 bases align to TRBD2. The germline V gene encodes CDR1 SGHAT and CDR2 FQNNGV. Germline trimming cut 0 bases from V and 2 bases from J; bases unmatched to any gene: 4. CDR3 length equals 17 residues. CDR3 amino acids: CASSLDFGTSGQETQYF. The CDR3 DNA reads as TGTGCCAGCAGCTTAGATTTCGGGACTAGCGGGCAAGAGACCCAGTACTTC.

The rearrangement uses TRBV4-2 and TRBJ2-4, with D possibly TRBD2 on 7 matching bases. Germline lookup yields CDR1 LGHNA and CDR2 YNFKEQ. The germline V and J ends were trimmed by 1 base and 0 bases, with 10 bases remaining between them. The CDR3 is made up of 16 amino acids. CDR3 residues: CASSQGEGGAKNIQYF. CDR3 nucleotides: TGTGCCAGCAGCCAAGGGGAGGGGGGAGCCAAAAACATTCAGTACTTC.

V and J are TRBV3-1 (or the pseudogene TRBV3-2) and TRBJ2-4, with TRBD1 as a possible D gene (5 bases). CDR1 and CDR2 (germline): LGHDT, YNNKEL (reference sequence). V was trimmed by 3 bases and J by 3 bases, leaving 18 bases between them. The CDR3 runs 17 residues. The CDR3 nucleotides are TGTGCCAGCAGCCAGACCCTGGACCCCACAGGCAAAAACATTCAGTACTTC. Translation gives CASSQTLDPTGKNIQYF.

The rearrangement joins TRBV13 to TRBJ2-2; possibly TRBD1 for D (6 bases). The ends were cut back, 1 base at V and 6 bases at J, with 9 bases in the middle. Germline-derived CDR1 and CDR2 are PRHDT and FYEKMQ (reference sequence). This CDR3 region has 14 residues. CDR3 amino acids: CASSLDRVAGELFF. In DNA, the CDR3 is TGTGCCAGCAGCTTAGACAGGGTAGCCGGGGAGCTGTTTTTT.